The clone carrying this TCR beta chain came up a few times. Its antigen remains unidentified. Unique molecular identifiers were used to barcode this TCRbeta library. TCRdb called the PCR reads again in MiXCR, with one record for every CDR3 protein. The data contain about 600,000 distinct CDR3 sequences, under 30% of them singletons. This sample was included in a study of T-cell reconstitution after alpha-beta-depleted transplantation in children. Points from the study as a whole: TCRbeta diversity was high at day 60 in some patients (a result of surviving recipient T cells and thymic progenitors). A year had passed since transplant, and T-cell counts and diversity by then came mostly from newly produced T cells.

This CDR3 is 15 amino acids long. With 3 bases removed from V and 4 bases from J, the gap between germline ends came to 15 bases. Germline assignment: CDR1 MNHEY and CDR2 SMNVEV (reference sequence). The material was PBMCs, mostly from graft donor cells, obtained 360 days after TCRalphabeta/CD19-depleted stem cell transplant. This sequence originates from a boy under three years old who had a stem cell transplant for acute myeloid leukemia, so the T cells may come from the graft donor. V is TRBV27 and J is TRBJ1-2; D not certain. This CDR3 reads CASSFMADRIYGYTF. DNA of the CDR3: TGTGCCAGCAGTTTCATGGCAGACCGGATCTATGGCTACACCTTC.